The next 20 T cell receptor beta chains were all read from a single sample in a study of shared T cell receptors in the human thymus. Assay used: immunoSEQ multiplex PCR; TCRdb lists only in-frame clones, some missing. The repertoire holds approximately 490,000 clones, with 75% to 80% as singletons. These sequences were also reported in another study, on human thymus T cells.

The sequenced sample consisted of thymocytes. These receptors were taken from a boy in the first two years of life with a congenital heart defect.

The chain has TRBV7-9 and TRBJ2-3; TRBD2 matches at 8 bases. The CDR3 covers 16 residues. Germline CDR1 reads SEHNR; CDR2 reads FQNEAQ (reference sequence). J was trimmed by 1 base and V by 3 bases; bases with no gene match: 6. For the CDR3, the DNA is TGTGCCAGCAGCTTGGACTCAGCGGGAGGCACAGATACGCAGTATTTT. The encoded protein is CASSLDSAGGTDTQYF.

The chain links TRBV4-3 to TRBJ2-5, with 10 nucleotides matching TRBD2. This CDR3 region has 16 residues. Germline trimming cut 0 bases from V and 2 bases from J; bases unmatched to any gene: 3. From germline, CDR1 is LGHNA and CDR2 YSLEER. The CDR3, as DNA: TGCGCCAGCAGCCAAGAACTAGCGGGGAATCAAGAGACCCAGTACTTC. Translation gives CASSQELAGNQETQYF.

The chain joins TRBV9 to TRBJ2-3; D is uncertain. Between the trimmed V and J ends, which lost 0 bases and 3 bases, there was a span of 5 bases. The CDR3 has 13 residues. The germline V gene has CDR1 SGDLS and CDR2 YYNGEE. CDR3 bases: TGTGCCAGCAGCGTAGGAGCGACAGATACGCAGTATTTT. It yields the protein CASSVGATDTQYF.

This clone was observed a single time. The chain couples TRBV5-1 to TRBJ2-5; TRBD2 matches 9 bases. CDR3 size: 15 residues. CDR1 SGHRS and CDR2 YFSETQ come from the germline V gene. The J segment lost 5 bases and the V segment lost 6 bases, leaving 11 bases of the junction unmatched. CDR3 in amino acids: CASTWREGRGETQYF. In DNA, the CDR3 is TGCGCCAGCACCTGGCGGGAGGGCCGGGGGGAGACCCAGTACTTC.

The chain links TRBV4-1 to TRBJ1-2; the D gene is possibly TRBD1 (6 bases). The CDR3 contains 17 residues. Trimming left V 1 base short and J 6 bases short, with 21 bases between. Looked up from germline, CDR1 is MGHRA and CDR2 is YSYEKL. CDR3 nucleotide sequence: TGCGCCAGCAGCCAAGGAGGCCTCCCCAGGGGTAGGGATGGCTACACCTTC. Protein sequence: CASSQGGLPRGRDGYTF.

V is TRBV7-9 and J is TRBJ2-7; D may be TRBD2 (5 bases). The CDR3 sequence is 17 residues long. Germline V gene data show CDR1 as SEHNR and CDR2 as FQNEAQ (reference sequence). V was pared by 1 base and J by 4 bases, with 20 bases between. CDR3 amino acids: CASSLGAGSAVEYEQYF. The CDR3 DNA reads as TGTGCCAGCAGCTTAGGGGCAGGATCAGCGGTGGAGTACGAGCAGTACTTC.

This chain connects TRBV23-1 to TRBJ2-1, with 9 positions matching TRBD1. TRBV23-1 is placed among ORFs of uncertain function. The V gene end was trimmed by 4 bases and the J gene end by 2 bases; junction bases not matched to a gene: 9. The CDR3 is 17 residues long. The CDR3 DNA follows: TGCGCCAGCAGTCCAATGGGGGGGGACAGGGCCTACAATGAGCAGTTCTTC. It codes for CASSPMGGDRAYNEQFF.

For this clone: Within the sample, other DNA sequences also encode this same CDR3. The chain couples TRBV19 to TRBJ2-7; tentatively, D is TRBD2 (7 bases). The germline V gene encodes CDR1 LNHDA and CDR2 SQIVND (reference sequence). CDR3 length: 14 residues. V lost 3 bases and J lost 3, with 12 bases in between. CDR3 residues: CASSIPGGGYEQYF. DNA of the CDR3: TGTGCCAGTAGTATTCCGGGGGGCGGCTACGAGCAGTACTTC.

This chain uses TRBV7-9 with TRBJ1-2; D is perhaps TRBD1 (6 bases). CDR3 size: 15 residues. Germline CDR1 and CDR2: SEHNR and FQNEAQ (reference sequence). The V and J ends lost 7 bases and 2 bases respectively, with 17 bases between them. CDR3 region: CASNHRDRRNYGYTF. CDR3 coding DNA: TGTGCCAGCAACCACAGGGACCGGCGGAACTATGGCTACACCTTC.

The sample holds one count of this clone. The chain has TRBV11-2 and TRBJ2-1; 8 nucleotides line up with TRBD2. This CDR3 spans 16 amino acids. V gave up 5 bases and J gave up 4 bases; unmatched junction bases: 10. Germline V gene lookup returns CDR1 SGHAT and CDR2 FQNNGV. The CDR3 loop reads CASSRDKLAVYNEQFF. The CDR3 DNA reads as TGTGCCAGCAGCCGAGATAAACTAGCGGTGTACAATGAGCAGTTCTTC.

The chain links TRBV7-9 to TRBJ1-4; 12 nucleotides match TRBD1. Germline V gene sequence: CDR1 SEHNR, CDR2 FQNEAQ (reference sequence). V was clipped by 4 bases and J by 2 bases; unmatched bases: 11. The length of the CDR3 is 19 residues. CDR3 sequence: CASSSTGTGGAWTNEKLFF. The DNA of the CDR3 is TGTGCCAGCAGCTCGACCGGGACAGGGGGCGCTTGGACTAATGAAAAACTGTTTTTT.

This clone is a singleton in its sample. The chain uses TRBV4-1 and TRBJ2-1; TRBD2 matches 8 bases. Looked up from germline, CDR1 is MGHRA and CDR2 is YSYEKL. The junction had 5 bases not matched to a gene; V was cut back by 5 bases and J by 2 bases. The CDR3 length is 15 residues. The CDR3 DNA sequence: TGCGCCAGCAGCGGCGAGCGGGAGCCCTACAATGAGCAGTTCTTC. Translation: CASSGEREPYNEQFF.

The chain employs TRBV6-6 and TRBJ2-3, with D possibly TRBD1 on 6 matching bases. Trimming stripped 1 base from V and 7 bases from J, with 9 bases between. Germline assignment: CDR1 MNHNY and CDR2 SVGAGI (reference sequence). The CDR3 is made up of 13 amino acids. Here the CDR3 DNA reads TGTGCCAGCAGTTACTGGGGGCACCATACGCAGTATTTT. Amino acid sequence: CASSYWGHHTQYF.

V and J are TRBV4-1 and TRBJ2-7, with 8 bases fitting TRBD1. Germline loops: CDR1 MGHRA, CDR2 YSYEKL. The V gene end was trimmed by 3 bases and the J gene end by 4 bases; junction bases not matched to a gene: 11. This CDR3 region has 16 residues. The CDR3 loop reads CASSHSSQDRVYEQYF. As DNA, the CDR3 is TGCGCCAGCAGCCACTCGTCCCAGGACAGGGTGTACGAGCAGTACTTC.

The chain has TRBV7-9 and TRBJ2-7; D is unresolved. Trimming pared 0 bases from V and 3 bases from J, leaving 6 bases between. Germline CDR1 and CDR2: SEHNR and FQNEAQ (reference sequence). There are 13 residues in the CDR3. CDR3 sequence reads: CASSLAIGYEQYF. CDR3 nucleotides: TGTGCCAGCAGCTTAGCGATCGGCTACGAGCAGTACTTC.

This chain uses TRBV7-9 with TRBJ2-5, with D perhaps TRBD2 (6 bases). This CDR3 is built from 13 residues. Deletions cut 0 bases from V and 7 bases from J, with 9 bases between. CDR1 and CDR2 from the germline V gene are SEHNR and FQNEAQ (reference sequence). Here the CDR3 reads CASSLAGSRTQYF. As DNA, the CDR3 is TGTGCCAGCAGCTTAGCCGGGAGCCGGACCCAGTACTTC.

This clone was found once. The chain couples TRBV15 to TRBJ2-2; 10 bases match TRBD2. The germline gives CDR1 LNHNV, CDR2 YYDKDF (reference sequence). The junction had 5 bases not matched to a gene; V was cut back by 0 bases and J by 4 bases. This CDR3 is 17 amino acids long. CDR3 residues: CATSRDHGLAVTGELFF. For the CDR3, the DNA is TGTGCCACCAGCAGAGATCATGGACTAGCGGTCACCGGGGAGCTGTTTTTT.

This clone was seen only a few times. The V and J genes are TRBV7-2 and TRBJ2-3, with 7 bases fitting TRBD1. CDR3 size: 18 residues. Germline V CDR1 and CDR2: SGHTA, FQGNSA. V dropped 1 base and J dropped 5; count of bases not matched to a gene: 15. The CDR3 spells CASSLGRVQGDPEDTQYF. CDR3 nucleotide sequence: TGTGCCAGCAGCTTAGGTCGTGTGCAGGGGGATCCGGAAGATACGCAGTATTTT.

The chain is built from TRBV7-2 and TRBJ2-1; TRBD2 agrees at 10 bases. Germline assignment: CDR1 SGHTA and CDR2 FQGNSA. The CDR3 covers 18 residues. The V and J ends lost 1 base and 9 bases, in that order; junction bases with no gene match: 15. The CDR3 DNA sequence: TGTGCCAGCAGCTTAGGTTCCCTAGCGGGAGAAGGAATTGGTGAGCAGTTCTTC. As protein: CASSLGSLAGEGIGEQFF.

This clone was detected only a few times. The chain joins TRBV9 to TRBJ2-1; 7 bases map to TRBD2. Germline CDR1 reads SGDLS; CDR2 reads YYNGEE. V trimming: 0 bases; J trimming: 9 bases; junction bases outside the gene matches: 12. This CDR3 comprises 16 residues. The CDR3, as DNA: TGTGCCAGCAGCGTAGAGGGCGGGAGCCAGGCCGGTGAGCAGTTCTTC. Encoded protein: CASSVEGGSQAGEQFF.